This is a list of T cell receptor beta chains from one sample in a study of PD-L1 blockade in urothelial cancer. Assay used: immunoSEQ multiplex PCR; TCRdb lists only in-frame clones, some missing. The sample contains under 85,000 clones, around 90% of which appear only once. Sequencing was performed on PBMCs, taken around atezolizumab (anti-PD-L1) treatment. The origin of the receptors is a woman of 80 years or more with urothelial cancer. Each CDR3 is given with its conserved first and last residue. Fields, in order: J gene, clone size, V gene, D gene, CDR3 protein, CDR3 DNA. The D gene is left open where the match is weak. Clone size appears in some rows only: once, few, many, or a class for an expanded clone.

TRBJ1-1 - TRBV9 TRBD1 CASSVGQGSNTEAFF TGTGCCAGCAGCGTTGGACAGGGATCTAACACTGAAGCTTTCTTT
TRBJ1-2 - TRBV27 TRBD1 CASSSGGSGGYTF TGTGCCAGCAGTTCAGGGGGCTCAGGTGGCTACACCTTC
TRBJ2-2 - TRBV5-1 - CASSLETQGNTGELFF TGCGCCAGCAGCTTGGAGACACAGGGGAACACCGGGGAGCTGTTTTTT
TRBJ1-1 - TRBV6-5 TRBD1 CASSFGTAREAFF TGTGCCAGCAGCTTTGGGACAGCCCGAGAAGCTTTCTTT
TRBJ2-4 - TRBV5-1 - CASSLERGRNIQYF TGCGCCAGCAGCTTGGAAAGAGGGAGGAACATTCAGTACTTC
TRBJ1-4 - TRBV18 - CATSYGKAAGAEKLFF TGTGCCACCTCTTACGGGAAGGCCGCGGGGGCTGAAAAACTGTTTTTT
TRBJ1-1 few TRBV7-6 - CASSLVFSQEAFF TGTGCCAGCAGCTTAGTCTTCAGTCAAGAAGCTTTCTTT
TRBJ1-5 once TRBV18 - CASSPQGEQPQHF TGTGCCAGCTCACCGCAGGGCGAGCAGCCCCAGCATTTT
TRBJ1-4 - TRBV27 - CASSILGRSSNEKLFF TGTGCCAGCAGTATCCTAGGGAGGAGCTCCAATGAAAAACTGTTTTTT
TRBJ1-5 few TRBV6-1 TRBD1 CASSTGVKQPQHF TGTGCCAGCAGTACAGGGGTCAAGCAGCCCCAGCATTTT
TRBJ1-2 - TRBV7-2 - CASTPGSGMANYGYTF TGTGCCAGCACCCCGGGTTCGGGGATGGCTAACTATGGCTACACCTTC
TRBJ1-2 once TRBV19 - CASSQTTGSYGYTF TGTGCCAGTAGCCAGACGACAGGAAGCTATGGCTACACCTTC
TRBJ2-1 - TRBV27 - CASRRGHNEQFF TGTGCCAGCAGGCGAGGCCACAATGAGCAGTTCTTC
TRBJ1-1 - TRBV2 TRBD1 CASSGDLRQGGTEAFF TGTGCCAGCAGTGGGGACTTGCGGCAGGGGGGTACTGAAGCTTTCTTT
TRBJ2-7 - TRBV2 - CASSEMASSYEQYF TGTGCCAGCAGTGAAATGGCCAGCTCCTACGAGCAGTACTTC